These 20 T cell receptor beta chains were sequenced from one sample in a study of tumor and adjacent non-tumor tissue in lung cancer. Three rounds of nested PCR, following a modified ARM-PCR protocol, produced the TCRbeta library. TCRdb reprocessed the multiplex PCR reads with MiXCR, giving one entry per CDR3 protein. The profile shows 200,000 or so distinct CDR3 sequences, around 71% of them singletons. This sample's RNA came from whole unsorted tissue. The sample taken for sequencing was lung tumor tissue. These receptors all stem from a man aged 55 to 70 with non-small cell lung cancer.

This clonotype has a handful of counts. This chain joins TRBV19 and TRBJ1-6; D gene ambiguous. Trimming left V 1 base short and J 9 bases short, with 4 bases between. The CDR3 is made up of 12 amino acids. Germline values: CDR1 LNHDA, CDR2 SQIVND (reference sequence). The CDR3: CASSIAGSPLHF. CDR3 in DNA: TGTGCCAGTAGTATAGCGGGTTCACCCCTCCACTTT.

Concerning this clonotype itself: This CDR3 fails to terminate in the conserved phenylalanine or tryptophan, so it likely reflects a read error. This chain uses TRBV7-9 with TRBJ2-5, with TRBD1 matching over 9 bases. Germline trimming cut 3 bases from V and 2 bases from J; bases unmatched to any gene: 1. Germline CDR1 and CDR2: SEHNR and FQNEAQ (reference sequence). This CDR3 has 14 amino acids. CDR3 residues: CASSLTGGQETQYI. The CDR3 bases are TGTGCCAGCAGCTTGACAGGGGGGCAAGAGACCCAGTACATC.

Notes on this clonotype: Just one base apart from a much larger clone, this may be a read error. The chain employs TRBV6-5 and TRBJ2-3; the D is unclear. The CDR3 spans 15 residues. In germline, CDR1 is MNHEY, CDR2 SVGAGI. CDR3 sequence reads: CPSSPRVRSTDTQYF. The CDR3 DNA sequence: TGTCCCAGCAGTCCACGGGTCCGAAGCACAGATACGCAGTATTTT.

A remark on this clonotype: This may stem from a read error, because a much larger clone lies one nucleotide away. This chain links TRBV20-1 with TRBJ2-7, with a possible D match to TRBD2 (6 bases). This CDR3 comprises 12 residues. The V end was cut by 6 bases, the J end by 4 bases, with 13 bases between. CDR1 is DFQATT and CDR2 is SNEGSKA in the germline V gene (reference sequence). The CDR3 nucleotides are TGCAGTGCGGAGGGAGTGGCGTACGAGCAGTACTTC. Translated: CSAEGVAYEQYF.

Comment on this clonotype: A read error is likely, as this CDR3 ends without the conserved phenylalanine or tryptophan. The DNA is left out, because the CDR3 cannot be placed on it with certainty; the CDR3 is given as TCRdb lists it. The gene calls are TRBV1 and TRBJ1-1; the DNA was not compared with TRBD1, the D call given in the table. TRBV1 is an annotated pseudogene. A total of 13 residues make up the CDR3, ends included. The CDR3 sequence is CTSSPGGMAEAFL.

Comment on this clonotype: The conserved closing phenylalanine or tryptophan is absent in this CDR3, likely reflecting a read error. The rearrangement uses TRBV6-5 and TRBJ1-2; no clear D. Germline CDR1 reads MNHEY; CDR2 reads SVGAGI. Trimming pared 7 bases from V and 6 bases from J, leaving 15 bases between. The CDR3 has 13 amino acids. The CDR3 loop reads CASKSRSTDGYTL. CDR3 coding DNA: TGTGCCAGCAAGTCCAGGAGTACGGATGGCTACACCTTA.

In the case of this clonotype: A read error may produce the germline difference seen at one junction end. V is TRBV11-1 and J is TRBJ1-1; perhaps TRBD1 as D (5 bases). Germline V gene sequence: CDR1 SGHAT, CDR2 FQDESV (reference sequence). The length of the CDR3 is 14 residues. DNA for the CDR3: TGTACCAGCAGCCCGGGACTAACATCACATGAAGCTTTCTTT. Protein product: CTSSPGLTSHEAFF.

A word on this clonotype: Since the CDR3 does not end with the conserved phenylalanine or tryptophan, this likely comes from a read error. The chain carries TRBV20-1 and TRBJ2-5; a possible D gene is TRBD1 (6 bases). The length of the CDR3 is 14 residues. Germline values: CDR1 DFQATT, CDR2 SNEGSKA (reference sequence). With 5 bases removed from V and 3 bases from J, the gap between germline ends came to 16 bases. The CDR3: CSAGVGGHKETQYY. CDR3 DNA: TGCAGTGCTGGGGTTGGGGGACACAAAGAGACCCAGTACTAC.

This clonotype was detected only once. Possible read error: a much larger clone is one base away. The chain uses TRBV6-1 and TRBJ2-7; 8 nucleotides agree with TRBD2. Germline V gene lookup returns CDR1 MNHNS and CDR2 SASEGT. The CDR3 consists of 15 residues. The DNA for the CDR3 is TGTACCAGCAGTGGACTAGCACAGGGATCCTACGAGCAGTACTTC. Its protein product is CTSSGLAQGSYEQYF.

This clonotype was seen once. The chain carries TRBV20-1 and TRBJ2-3, with D tentatively TRBD2 (5 bases). This CDR3 has 16 residues. The germline CDR1 and CDR2 sequences are DFQATT and SNEGSKA (reference sequence). V lost 0 bases and J 4 bases, leaving 17 bases between the germline ends. CDR3 in amino acids: CSARDAGSSFADTQYF. The CDR3 coding sequence is TGCAGTGCTAGAGATGCCGGGTCTAGCTTCGCAGATACGCAGTATTTT.

This chain links TRBV11-2 with TRBJ1-4; D not certain. CDR3 length: 15 amino acids. CDR1 is SGHAT, CDR2 FQNNGV, per germline. CDR3 coding DNA: TGTGATAGCAGCTCCCCCCTTCGATCGAATGAAAAACTGTTTTTT. This codes for CDSSSPLRSNEKLFF.

Details on this clonotype: This may be a read error: a much more frequent sequence differs by one nucleotide. V gene TRBV20-1 combines with J gene TRBJ2-2, with D uncertain. CDR3 length equals 12 residues. CDR1 and CDR2 from the germline V gene are DFQATT and SNEGSKA (reference sequence). The CDR3 nucleotides are TGCAGTGTTAGACGACACACCGGGGAGCTGTTTTTT. This sequence encodes CSVRRHTGELFF.

Turning to this clonotype: The CDR3 end shows no conserved phenylalanine or tryptophan, and so a read error is likely. The gene calls are TRBV29-1 and TRBJ2-1; unclear D gene. From germline, CDR1 is SQVTM and CDR2 ANQGSEA. The CDR3 sequence is 11 residues long. The V and J ends lost 6 bases and 7 bases respectively, with 10 bases between them. The CDR3 is CSVISYNEQFS. The CDR3 region has the DNA TGCAGCGTCATCAGCTATAATGAGCAGTTCTCC.

Points on this clonotype: One end of the junction fails to match germline, which may point to a read error. The rearrangement joins TRBV11-1 to TRBJ2-1, with 10 bases identical to TRBD2. The CDR3 spans 14 residues. CDR1 SGHAT and CDR2 FQDESV come from the germline V gene (reference sequence). Here the CDR3 DNA reads TGTGCCAGCAACTCTAGCGGGGGATACAATGAGCAATTCTTC. This codes for CASNSSGGYNEQFF.

The V call is TRBV12-3 or TRBV12-4, the J call TRBJ1-5; D perhaps matches TRBD1 (5 bases). Between the trimmed V and J ends, which lost 3 bases and 4 bases, there was a span of 19 bases. The CDR3 has 17 amino acids. CDR3 in amino acids: CASSFFGHGGVNQPQHF. CDR3 DNA: TGTGCCAGCAGTTTCTTCGGGCACGGGGGGGTGAATCAGCCCCAGCATTTT.

A note on this clonotype: Possible read error: a much larger clone is one base away. The V gene is TRBV20-1, the J gene TRBJ2-1; 7 nucleotides line up with TRBD2. This CDR3 spans 15 amino acids. The germline V gene has CDR1 DFQATT and CDR2 SNEGSKA (reference sequence). The V gene end was trimmed by 0 bases and the J gene end by 4 bases; junction bases not matched to a gene: 6. CDR3 protein: CSARDPTSVYNEQFF. In DNA, the CDR3 is TGCAGTGCTAGAGATCCAACTAGCGTTTACAATGAGCAGTTCTTC.

The rearrangement links TRBV6-2 or TRBV6-3 to TRBJ2-3; 10 bases map to TRBD2. CDR3 size: 17 residues. Germline V gene data show CDR1 as MNHEY and CDR2 as SVGEGT. Trimming took 5 bases from V and 1 from J; bases not matched to a gene: 9. The CDR3 region is CASSHVTSGTGTDTQYF. CDR3 nucleotides: TGTGCCAGCAGTCACGTTACTAGCGGGACGGGCACAGATACGCAGTATTTT.

As for this clonotype: One end of the junction fails to match germline, which may point to a read error. The J gene is TRBJ1-2, the V gene TRBV13; TRBD1 is a possible D gene (6 bases). CDR1 PRHDT and CDR2 FYEKMQ come from the germline V gene (reference sequence). CDR3 size: 13 residues. The CDR3 reads CASSLTGYSGYIF. CDR3 nucleotides: TGTGCAAGCAGCTTGACAGGCTACAGTGGCTACATCTTC.

About this clonotype: At one boundary the junction diverges from the germline segment, which might be a read error. The chain combines TRBV29-1 with TRBJ1-1; D is unclear. Germline values: CDR1 SQVTM, CDR2 ANQGSEA. This CDR3 has 13 residues. CDR3 in DNA: TGCAGCGTCGGGCGACCGCATTACACTGAAACTTTCTTT. Amino acids: CSVGRPHYTETFF.

About this clonotype: The junction shows a germline mismatch at one end, possibly a read error. The V call is TRBV11-1, the J call TRBJ1-1; D is possibly TRBD1 (5 bases). The CDR3 has 16 residues. CDR1 SGHAT and CDR2 FQDESV come from the germline V gene (reference sequence). CDR3: CACSLAGRGKNTEAFF. CDR3 DNA sequence: TGTGCCTGCAGCTTAGCGGGACGGGGGAAGAATACTGAAGCTTTCTTT.